This TCR beta chain was found in a study of tumor-infiltrating lymphocytes in primary liver carcinoma. Findings and caveats of the study: Compared with blood, tumor repertoires held significantly more in their top 250 clones. Lesser overlap characterized tumor-adjacent and tumor-blood pairs relative to tumor region pairs.

Germline DNA was also extracted, while the blood RNA originated from unsorted whole blood. In advance of surgery, about 4.4 milliliters of peripheral blood were collected. Worth noting for this clonotype: Its target is unknown.

The germline V and J ends were trimmed by 4 bases and 5 bases, with 7 bases remaining between them. The CDR3 covers 12 residues. CDR1 is MDHEN, CDR2 SYDVKM, per germline. Constant-region priming of roughly 490 ng total RNA yielded TCR beta cDNA. Libraries covering TCR beta were generated through three nested multiplex PCR rounds (using a slightly modified ARM-PCR). Running 10 cycles apiece, the first two PCR rounds relied on TRBV1-TRBV30 forward primers together with a C-beta reverse primer. TCRdb recomputed calls from the multiplex PCR reads with MiXCR, one row per CDR3 protein. The sample consists of more than 150,000 distinct CDR3 sequences, about 60% of them appearing once.

The sequence derives from a man aged 40-49 years with primary liver carcinoma and hepatitis B virus infection. Specimen: peripheral blood. V and J are TRBV28 and TRBJ2-3; D gene uncertain. CDR3 sequence reads: CASSSFRDTQYF. The CDR3 DNA sequence: TGTGCCAGCAGTTCTTTCAGAGATACGCAGTATTTT.